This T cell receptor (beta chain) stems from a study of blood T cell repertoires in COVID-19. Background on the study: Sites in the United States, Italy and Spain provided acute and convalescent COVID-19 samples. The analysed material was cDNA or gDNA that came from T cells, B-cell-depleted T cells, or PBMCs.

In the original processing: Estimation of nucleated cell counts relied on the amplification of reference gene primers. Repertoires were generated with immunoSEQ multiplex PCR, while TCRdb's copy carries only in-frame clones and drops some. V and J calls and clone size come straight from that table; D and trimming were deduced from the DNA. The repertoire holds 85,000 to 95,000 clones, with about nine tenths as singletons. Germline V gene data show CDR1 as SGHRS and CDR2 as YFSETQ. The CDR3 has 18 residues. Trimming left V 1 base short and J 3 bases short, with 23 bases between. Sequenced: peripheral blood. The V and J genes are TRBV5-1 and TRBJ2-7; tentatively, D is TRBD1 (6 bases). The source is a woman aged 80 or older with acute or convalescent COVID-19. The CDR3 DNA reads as TGCGCCAGCAGCTTGAGTTTCCATGACCGGGACATCCTCTACGAGCAGTACTTC. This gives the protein CASSLSFHDRDILYEQYF.